The T cell receptor (beta chain) described here comes from a study of T cells in Graves' hyperthyroidism and ophthalmopathy (dated by TCRdb to about 2019). Looking at the study overall: Peripheral blood samples were taken at the time of initial diagnosis, prior to any treatment. Prospective prediction of ophthalmopathy was tested in an independent validation cohort consisting of some 18 hyperthyroidism patients and some 15 patients who later progressed to ophthalmopathy. To identify distinguishing TCR V-J signatures, a discovery cohort of around 100 patients was used, comprising fewer than 45 with Graves' ophthalmopathy and around 60 with stable Graves' hyperthyroidism. After blood sampling, hyperthyroidism patients were treated with methimazole at a starting dose of 30 mg daily, and ophthalmopathy patients were treated with high-dose intravenous methylprednisolone. The 100 or so discovery patients were divided at random into training and test sets in a 7:3 ratio. In addition, the study compared T-cell repertoires in thyroid tissue and in blood from about 6 Graves' hyperthyroidism patients. The paper reports TCR Vbeta CDR3 sequencing of approximately 130 peripheral blood samples: under 45 ophthalmopathy, fewer than 85 hyperthyroidism and some 17 progressor patients.

Graves' hyperthyroidism was defined as stable when no progression to ophthalmopathy occurred over 18 months of follow-up. Hyperthyroidism patients were newly diagnosed, with disease duration under 2 months, and aged 18 to 65 years. Any patient with an uncontrolled infection, another autoimmune disease, pregnancy or lactation was excluded. Clinical symptoms, serum thyroxine and TRAb, thyroid ultrasound, and orbital computed tomography formed the basis for the diagnoses. PBMCs were isolated from approximately 10 ml of fresh peripheral blood by Ficoll-Paque density gradient centrifugation. Trizol reagent was used to extract total RNA, and RNA quality was then checked on an Agilent 2100 Bioanalyzer. About this clonotype: Its antigen target is currently unknown. One base away there is no much larger clone; base qualities are not given.

General study outcomes and caveats: Blood samples also contained most of the expanded thyroid clonotypes (frequency above 0.001), which suggests that blood repertoires may reflect thyroid immune responses. No statistical method was used to set the sample size in advance, and investigators knew the group allocation. A 13 V-J signature model separated ophthalmopathy from stable hyperthyroidism, with 87.88% sensitivity and 81.08% specificity in cross-validation and 80%/75% in testing. In validation, the model predicted progression to ophthalmopathy with approximately 71% sensitivity and roughly 75% specificity, a median of about 6 months before onset.

Taken from cysteine to phenylalanine, the CDR3 has 18 residues. Only the CDR3 region is kept as DNA, spanning 54 bases read in frame from base 1. Unmatched junction bases come to 14, with V trimmed by 5 bases and J by 1 base. The germline V gene provides CDR1 SGHVS and CDR2 FQNEAQ. TCR beta CDR3 regions were amplified from RNA transcripts. For the first round of RT-PCR on the TCR CDR3, the HTBI primer set was used together with the Qiagen OneStep RT-PCR kit. Libraries were constructed in a second round of multiplex PCR, after which size selection and purification were carried out. Libraries were sequenced paired-end with 100 bp reads on an Illumina HiSeq2000. Processing in the source paper ran as follows. SOAPnuke was used to process the raw data, removing reads that contained adapters or uncalled bases, had a mean Phred below 15, or lacked an exact match to the constant primer or identifier. High-quality paired reads were merged using COPE v1.2.5, and each unique nucleotide sequence was defined as a clonotype. MiTCR v1.1 was used to align the clonotypes against IMGT TRBV, TRBD and TRBJ reference segments. The analysis was restricted to V-J combinations with a frequency above 0.0001, which together covered 99% to 99.2% of the repertoires. The TCS score was defined as the ratio of F50 (clonal expansion) to E x V (chaos), calculated using BLOSUM62-based TCRdist between CDR3 peptides within each V-J. Welch's t-statistics and random forest reduced roughly 530 V-J features to about 12, which were used in a naive Bayes classifier (R e1071). The public reads were reprocessed in TCRdb via fastp at Q25 and MiXCR, keeping in-frame beta chains. Entries are consolidated by CDR3 protein sequence, retaining the most common genes and DNA. TCRdb's processing, not the study's, gives the V and J calls here. Here the sample has approximately 590,000 distinct CDR3 sequences; approximately 15% occur a single time. The ten biggest clones cover roughly 7.3% of the sample.

Sequenced sample: blood. This receptor was obtained from a young woman with Graves' hyperthyroidism. Recombination linked TRBV7-8 to TRBJ2-7; 10 central bases correspond to TRBD2. The encoded CDR3 is CASSPHRLAGVSSYEQYF. The nucleotide sequence is TGTGCCAGCAGCCCCCACCGTCTAGCGGGAGTGTCATCCTACGAGCAGTACTTC. Reference TRBV7-8 and TRBJ2-7 proteins supply the regions before and after the CDR3; the full variable domain is: GAGVSQSPRYKVAKRGQDVALRCDPISGHVSLFWYQQALGQGPEFLTYFQNEAQLDKSGLPSDRFFAERPEGSVSTLKIQRTQQEDSAVYLCASSPHRLAGVSSYEQYFGPGTRLTVT.